These 10 T cell receptor beta chains came from one sample sequenced in a study of blood T cell repertoires in COVID-19. Method: immunoSEQ multiplex PCR; TCRdb's copy keeps in-frame clones and lacks some. Of about 180,000 clones listed, roughly three quarters are singletons. Sequenced: PBMCs or T cells enriched from blood (not recorded which). These receptors came from a man aged 60 to 75 who had been exposed to COVID-19.

CDR3 coding DNA: TGTGCCAGCAGCTCGGGACAGAACTACGAGCAGTACTTC. This translates into CASSSGQNYEQYF. The V and J genes are TRBV7-6 and TRBJ2-7, with 7 bases aligning to TRBD1. CDR1 and CDR2 from the germline V gene are SGHVS and FNYEAQ. CDR3 length equals 13 residues. V trimming: 4 bases; J trimming: 3 bases; junction bases outside the gene matches: 3.

This chain joins TRBV5-4 and TRBJ1-2; D is undetermined. The CDR3 is 13 residues long. CDR1 SGHNT and CDR2 YYREEE come from the germline V gene (reference sequence). The V end was cut by 3 bases, the J end by 5 bases, with 11 bases between. CDR3 loop: CASSWPDKYGYTF. CDR3 bases: TGTGCCAGCAGCTGGCCTGACAAGTATGGCTACACCTTC.

The chain links TRBV5-1 to TRBJ1-2, with TRBD1 as a possible D gene (5 bases). CDR3 size: 15 residues. Germline V lookup: CDR1 SGHRS, CDR2 YFSETQ. Trimming took 0 bases from V and 6 from J, leaving 15 bases between them. This CDR3 reads CASSLGTLEGNGYTF. The CDR3, as DNA: TGCGCCAGCAGCTTGGGGACACTCGAAGGAAATGGCTACACCTTC.

The chain combines TRBV6-2 or TRBV6-3 with TRBJ2-7; 7 nucleotides align to TRBD2. Germline assignment: CDR1 MNHEY and CDR2 SVGEGT. The trim removed 5 bases at V and 1 base at J, leaving 8 bases unmatched. This CDR3 comprises 15 residues. The CDR3 DNA reads TGTGCCAGCAGTACTACTAGCGCCCTATCCTACGAGCAGTACTTC. It is translated as CASSTTSALSYEQYF.

The J gene is TRBJ2-2, the V gene TRBV3-1 (or the pseudogene TRBV3-2); 7 positions agree with TRBD1. This CDR3 contains 17 residues. After removal of 3 bases from V and 3 bases from J, the junction contained 10 bases not matched to a gene. The germline CDR1 and CDR2 sequences are LGHDT and YNNKEL (reference sequence). The chain's CDR3 is CASSQVTGVGDTGELFF. In DNA, the CDR3 is TGTGCCAGCAGCCAGGTTACAGGGGTAGGAGACACCGGGGAGCTGTTTTTT.

The V and J genes are TRBV7-9 and TRBJ2-7, with a weak D call TRBD2 (5 bases). Trimming removed 0 bases at V and 4 bases at J, with 13 bases between. The CDR3 totals 15 residues. Germline V gene lookup returns CDR1 SEHNR and CDR2 FQNEAQ (reference sequence). CDR3 DNA: TGTGCCAGCAGCTTAGCGAGGAATAGGACTTACGAGCAGTACTTC. It translates to CASSLARNRTYEQYF. The variable domain in full, with the rest retrieved from reference TRBV7-9 and TRBJ2-7, is DTGVSQNPRHKITKRGQNVTFRCDPISEHNRLYWYRQTLGQGPEFLTYFQNEAQLEKSRLLSDRFSAERPKGSFSTLEIQRTEQGDSAMYLCASSLARNRTYEQYFGPGTRLTVT.

J is TRBJ2-7 and V is TRBV7-2, with 9 bases that match TRBD1. CDR3 size: 14 residues. Germline lookup yields CDR1 SGHTA and CDR2 FQGNSA. Trimming removed 5 bases from V and 2 bases from J; junction bases left unmatched: 4. In DNA form, the CDR3 reads TGTGCCAGCAGCCCAAGGACAGGGGCCTACGAGCAGTACTTC. It codes for CASSPRTGAYEQYF.

This clone appeared once. This chain joins TRBV9 and TRBJ2-5; 7 bases align to TRBD1. The CDR3 runs 14 residues. Germline V gives CDR1 SGDLS, CDR2 YYNGEE. J gave up 5 bases and V 0 bases, and 4 bases lay outside the gene matches. As DNA, the CDR3 is TGTGCCAGCAGCGTAGTAGGGGGCGGGGAGACCCAGTACTTC. Amino acids: CASSVVGGGETQYF.

This chain uses TRBV9 with TRBJ2-5, with TRBD2 identical over 9 bases. CDR3 length: 15 amino acids. The germline gives CDR1 SGDLS, CDR2 YYNGEE. Losses at the gene ends were 0 bases for V and 3 bases for J; bases not matched to a gene: 3. CDR3 in amino acids: CASSVASSGKETQYF. The CDR3 DNA is TGTGCCAGCAGCGTAGCTTCTAGCGGGAAAGAGACCCAGTACTTC.

This chain connects TRBV6-5 to TRBJ1-1; D is undetermined. V lost 5 bases, J lost 0 bases, and 7 bases lay in between. The CDR3 length is 13 residues. Germline V lookup: CDR1 MNHEY, CDR2 SVGAGI. The CDR3 DNA follows: TGTGCCAGCAGTATGGGAGTGAACACTGAAGCTTTCTTT. Translation: CASSMGVNTEAFF.